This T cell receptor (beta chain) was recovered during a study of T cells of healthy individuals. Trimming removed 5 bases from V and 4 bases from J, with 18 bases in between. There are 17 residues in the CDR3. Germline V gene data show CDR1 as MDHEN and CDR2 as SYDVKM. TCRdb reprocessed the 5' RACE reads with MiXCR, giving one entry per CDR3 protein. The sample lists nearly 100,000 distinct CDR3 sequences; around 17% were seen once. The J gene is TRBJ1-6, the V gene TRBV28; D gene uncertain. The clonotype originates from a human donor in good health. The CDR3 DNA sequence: TGTGCCAGCAGTAAGCGAGCCCGGAGCCTTTATAATTCACCCCTCCACTTT. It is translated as CASSKRARSLYNSPLHF.